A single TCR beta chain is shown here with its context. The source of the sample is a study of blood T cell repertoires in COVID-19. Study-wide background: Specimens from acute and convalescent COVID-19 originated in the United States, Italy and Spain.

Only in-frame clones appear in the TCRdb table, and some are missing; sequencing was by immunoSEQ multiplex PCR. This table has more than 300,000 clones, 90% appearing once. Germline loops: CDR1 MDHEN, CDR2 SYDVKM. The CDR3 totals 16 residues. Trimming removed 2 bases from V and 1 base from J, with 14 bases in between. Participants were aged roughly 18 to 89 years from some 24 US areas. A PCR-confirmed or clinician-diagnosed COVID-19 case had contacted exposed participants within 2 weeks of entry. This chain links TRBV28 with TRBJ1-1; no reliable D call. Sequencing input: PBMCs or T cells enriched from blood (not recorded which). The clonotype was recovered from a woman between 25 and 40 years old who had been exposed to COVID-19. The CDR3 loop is CASSLGYYGRNTEAFF. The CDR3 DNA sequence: TGTGCCAGCAGTTTAGGTTATTATGGGAGGAACACTGAAGCTTTCTTT.